This T cell receptor beta chain was captured by sequencing in a study of T-cell memory formation after mild COVID-19. Broader study findings: The CD4+ clones that contracted clustered mainly within CM and EM, and the CD8+ clones concentrated in EMRA.

Germline V lookup: CDR1 SGHNT, CDR2 YENEEA. V lost 5 bases, J lost 5 bases, and 12 bases lay in between. This CDR3 is 13 amino acids long. Each CDR3 protein is one row after TCRdb ran MiXCR on the 5' RACE reads. The profile shows tens of thousands of distinct CDR3 sequences, approximately 23% of them singletons. On this clonotype itself: Antigen specificity is unknown.

The TCR sequence derives from a man aged 18 to 30 who had mild COVID-19 (a few samples of this study predate the infection). Cell type and time point are not known. The sample was PBMCs or a T cell subset sorted from them (not recorded which). V gene TRBV11-3 combines with J gene TRBJ1-1; D gene uncertain. The DNA of the CDR3 is TGTGCCAGCAGCCCACACCCCGGAACTGAAGCTTTCTTT. Its translation is CASSPHPGTEAFF.